The clone carrying this TCR beta chain has a count of ten or more. Its antigen is currently unknown. The V and J ends lost 5 bases and 2 bases, in that order; junction bases with no gene match: 8. Germline V CDR1 and CDR2: PRHDT, FYEKMQ (reference sequence). The CDR3 is made up of 15 amino acids. The sample originates from a study of T cells in Graves' hyperthyroidism and ophthalmopathy. Across the study: It was at initial diagnosis, before any treatment, that peripheral blood was collected.

It was RNA transcripts that yielded the amplified TCR beta CDR3 regions. First-round RT-PCR of the TCR CDR3 relied on the HTBI primer set. TCRdb itself ran the multiplex PCR reads through MiXCR, one entry per CDR3 protein. The top ten clones hold 65% to 80% of a sample with 130,000 to 150,000 distinct CDR3 sequences, more than 20% of them seen once. General study points: Most thyroid clonotypes that were expanded above 0.001 also turned up in blood.

The chain joins TRBV13 to TRBJ1-1; 7 bases are a match to TRBD1. Sample: blood. This TCR came from a woman between 50 and 59 years old with Graves' hyperthyroidism that later progressed to Graves' ophthalmopathy. CDR3 sequence: CASSRTGQLNTEAFF. As DNA, the CDR3 is TGTGCCAGCAGCCGGACGGGACAGTTAAACACTGAAGCTTTCTTT.